This entry is about one TCR beta chain. This record belongs to a study of blood T cell repertoires in COVID-19. The wider study: Sites across the United States, Italy and Spain contributed samples from acute and convalescent COVID-19. Sources were T cells, B-cell-depleted T cells, or PBMCs; the material itself was cDNA or gDNA.

The authors' processing: Estimates of nucleated cell counts were drawn from the amplification of reference gene primers. Sequenced by immunoSEQ multiplex PCR; TCRdb stores in-frame clones only, minus some. The D gene and trimming were derived from the DNA, and the V and J assignments and clone size from that table. The data contain more than 130,000 clones, about 80% of them seen just once; the ten biggest clones take up almost 6.5%. Germline V lookup: CDR1 SGHRS, CDR2 YFSETQ. Germline trimming cut 6 bases from V and 8 bases from J; bases unmatched to any gene: 10. The length of the CDR3 is 14 residues.

Sequenced material: peripheral blood. The TCR originated in a human donor in a cohort sampled during active COVID-19. The chain employs TRBV5-1 and TRBJ1-2; 10 positions agree with TRBD1. DNA for the CDR3: TGCGCCAGCACCGAGACAGGGGGCTTGAGGGGCTACACCTTC. Translation: CASTETGGLRGYTF.